This T cell receptor beta chain was captured in a study of regulatory T cells in long-lasting Graves disease. This clonotype was counted many times. The time point was: newly diagnosed GD, antithyroid drugs for less than 3 months. PBMC-derived RNA was used for the TCR library. V dropped 0 bases and J dropped 2 bases, with 10 bases sitting between them. Germline-derived CDR1 and CDR2 are SGHAT and FQNNGV. The CDR3 is made up of 15 amino acids. The TCR beta library used iRepertoire HTBI primers with Arm-PCR amplification of CDR3. TCRdb fed the multiplex PCR reads into MiXCR, producing one record per CDR3 protein. The repertoire includes roughly 360,000 distinct CDR3 sequences, roughly 10% of them detected once, and approximately 20% sits in the top ten. The same sample was also used in a study of T cells in Graves' hyperthyroidism and ophthalmopathy.

The gene calls are TRBV11-2 and TRBJ1-2, with D possibly TRBD1 on 5 matching bases. Sequencing was performed on peripheral blood mononuclear cells (PBMCs), taken at new diagnosis, from a patient treated with antithyroid drugs. The sequence was obtained from a young woman with Graves disease. The CDR3 here is CASSLEIQVNYGYTF. CDR3 coding DNA: TGTGCCAGCAGCTTAGAAATACAGGTGAACTATGGCTACACCTTC.